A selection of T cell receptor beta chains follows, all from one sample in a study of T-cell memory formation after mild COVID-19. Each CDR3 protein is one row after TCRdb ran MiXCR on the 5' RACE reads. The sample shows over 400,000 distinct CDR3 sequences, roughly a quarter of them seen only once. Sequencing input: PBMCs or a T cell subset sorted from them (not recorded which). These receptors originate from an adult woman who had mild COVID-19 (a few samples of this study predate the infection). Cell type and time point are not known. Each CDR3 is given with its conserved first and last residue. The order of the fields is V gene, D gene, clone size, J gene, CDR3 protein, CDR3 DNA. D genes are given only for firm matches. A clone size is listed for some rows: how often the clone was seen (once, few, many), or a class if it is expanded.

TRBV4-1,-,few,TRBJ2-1,CASSQVGGKSYNEQFF,TGCGCCAGCAGCCAAGTAGGGGGGAAATCCTACAATGAGCAGTTCTTC
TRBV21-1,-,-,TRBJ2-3,CASSSTPAGTSGGTDTQYF,TGTGCCAGCAGCTCAACCCCAGCCGGGACTAGCGGGGGCACAGATACGCAGTATTTT
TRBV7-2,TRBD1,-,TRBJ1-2,CASSLGAFGQGVSTF,TGTGCCAGCAGCTTAGGGGCATTCGGACAGGGGGTTAGTACCTTC
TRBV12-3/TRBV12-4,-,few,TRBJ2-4,CASSDKNIQYF,TGTGCCAGCAGCGACAAAAACATTCAGTACTTC
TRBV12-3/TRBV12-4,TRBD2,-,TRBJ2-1,CASSLGNLAGDYNEQFF,TGTGCCAGCAGTTTGGGGAATCTAGCGGGAGACTACAATGAGCAGTTCTTC
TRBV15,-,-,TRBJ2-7,CATSRRQGGSSEQYF,TGTGCCACCAGCAGGAGACAGGGAGGTAGTAGTGAGCAGTACTTC
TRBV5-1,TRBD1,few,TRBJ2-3,CASSVSGQSTDTQYF,TGCGCCAGCAGCGTCTCGGGACAGAGCACAGATACGCAGTATTTT
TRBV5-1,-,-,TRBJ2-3,CASSSSRGDTQYF,TGCGCCAGCAGCTCCTCACGGGGAGATACGCAGTATTTT
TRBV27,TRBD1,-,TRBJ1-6,CASSPTGEDNSPLHF,TGTGCCAGCAGCCCGACAGGGGAGGATAATTCACCCCTCCACTTT
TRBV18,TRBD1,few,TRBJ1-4,CASSPQGTGKEKLFF,TGTGCCAGCTCACCACAAGGGACAGGGAAGGAAAAACTGTTTTTT